Here is one T cell receptor (beta chain) with its context. The sample comes from a study of blood T cell repertoires in COVID-19. Generated by immunoSEQ multiplex PCR, the TCRdb table keeps only in-frame clones and is missing some. The data contain approximately 210,000 clones, just over 85% of them singletons. This sequence was found in a man aged 25-45 years who had recovered from COVID-19. What was sequenced was peripheral blood.

CDR3 in amino acids: CASSETGGDTGELFF. As DNA, the CDR3 is TGTGCCAGCAGCGAGACAGGGGGGGACACCGGGGAGCTGTTTTTT. V and J are TRBV6-5 and TRBJ2-2; 9 bases match TRBD1. The CDR3 is made up of 15 amino acids. V was pared by 6 bases and J by 3 bases, with 5 bases of the junction left unmatched. Looked up from germline, CDR1 is MNHEY and CDR2 is SVGAGI.